These 14 T cell receptor beta chains share one sample of origin, sequenced in a study of CD4 T cells in relation to SARS-CoV-2 and coronaviruses. The unexposed donors gave CD4+ T cells in about 2010-2019, prior to COVID-19. CD4+ T cells were isolated from the cells after about 11 days of culture. The antigens of these receptors remain unknown. TCRdb keeps only in-frame clones here, not all; method: immunoSEQ multiplex PCR. The data hold around 20,000 clones, with 66% observed a single time. Sequenced sample: CD4+ T cells from PBMCs, cultured in vitro. The receptors were gathered from a human donor in good health.

The CDR3 bases are TGCGCCAGCAGCCAAGACCAGACGGGTGAAGCTTTCTTT. Translation: CASSQDQTGEAFF. The chain has TRBV4-1 and TRBJ1-1; no reliable D call. V was pared by 0 bases and J by 7 bases, with 9 bases between. CDR1 is MGHRA, CDR2 YSYEKL, per germline. There are 13 residues in the CDR3.

The rearrangement links TRBV29-1 to TRBJ1-1; no firm D call. The length of the CDR3 is 14 residues. The V end was cut by 4 bases, the J end by 1 base, with 13 bases between. Germline CDR1 is SQVTM and CDR2 is ANQGSEA. The chain's CDR3 is CSVVNRGRNTEAFF. CDR3 bases: TGCAGCGTTGTAAACCGAGGGAGGAACACTGAAGCTTTCTTT.

This chain links TRBV10-3 with TRBJ2-7, with TRBD1 matching 11 bases. The CDR3 extends over 13 amino acids. Germline trimming cut 11 bases from V and 5 bases from J; bases unmatched to any gene: 8. Germline lookup yields CDR1 ENHRY and CDR2 SYGVKD. The CDR3 loop reads CASEGQGDHEQYF. CDR3 in DNA: TGTGCCTCCGAGGGACAGGGGGACCACGAGCAGTACTTC.

The chain recombines TRBV6-4 with TRBJ2-7, with 8 bases fitting TRBD1. The V gene's germline CDR1 is MRHNA and CDR2 SNTAGT. This CDR3 has 15 amino acids. V shed 3 bases, J shed 5 bases, and the junction held 9 bases outside the gene matches. In nucleotides, the CDR3 is TGTGCCAGCAGTGAGAGCAGGACAGGGATGAACGAGCAGTACTTC. The encoded protein is CASSESRTGMNEQYF.

In DNA, the CDR3 is TGTGCCATCGAGGGACTAGCGGGGTCGAAGTACCAAGAGACCCAGTACTTC. As protein: CAIEGLAGSKYQETQYF. The V and J genes are TRBV10-3 and TRBJ2-5; 13 positions match TRBD2. V lost 8 bases to trimming and J lost 0 bases; unmatched junction nucleotides: 9. Germline V gene data show CDR1 as ENHRY and CDR2 as SYGVKD. The CDR3 spans 17 residues.

The V call is TRBV19, the J call TRBJ2-7; 11 positions agree with TRBD2. The V gene's germline CDR1 is LNHDA and CDR2 SQIVND (reference sequence). Trimming removed 4 bases from V and 2 bases from J; junction bases left unmatched: 7. The CDR3 covers 16 residues. CDR3 region: CASSTQLAGGAYEQYF. The CDR3 nucleotides are TGTGCCAGTAGTACACAATTAGCGGGAGGGGCCTACGAGCAGTACTTC.

The CDR3 here is CASSQGTLGRSYEQYF. In nucleotides, the CDR3 is TGTGCCAGCAGCCAAGGGACACTCGGGCGCTCCTACGAGCAGTACTTC. The chain has TRBV4-2 and TRBJ2-7; D may be TRBD1 (5 bases). The germline CDR1 and CDR2 sequences are LGHNA and YNFKEQ. CDR3 length: 16 amino acids. The ends were cut back, 1 base at V and 0 bases at J, with 13 bases in the middle.

This sequence joins TRBV2 and TRBJ1-2, with 9 bases matching TRBD1. Trimming at V came to 4 bases and at J to 5 bases, leaving 5 bases not matched to a gene. Germline V gene data show CDR1 as SNHLY and CDR2 as FYNNEI. This CDR3 contains 14 residues. Here the CDR3 DNA reads TGTGCCAGCAGTGGACAGGGGGAAAGATATGGCTACACCTTC. Its protein product is CASSGQGERYGYTF.

The chain has TRBV18 and TRBJ2-7; TRBD1 agrees at 10 bases. The V and J ends lost 3 bases and 2 bases, in that order; junction bases with no gene match: 4. Germline V gives CDR1 KGHSH, CDR2 LQKENI. This CDR3 has 15 residues. This CDR3 reads CASSPPGTGAYEQYF. CDR3 nucleotides: TGTGCCAGCTCACCCCCCGGGACAGGGGCCTACGAGCAGTACTTC.

The gene calls are TRBV12-3 or TRBV12-4 and TRBJ2-2; D ambiguous. This CDR3 contains 12 residues. V was cut by 2 bases and J by 4 bases, with 2 bases left in between. CDR3 sequence (DNA): TGTGCCAGCAGTTTAATCACCGGGGAGCTGTTTTTT. Its protein product is CASSLITGELFF.

A word on this clone: Other DNA sequences in the same sample also yield this CDR3. V is TRBV4-3 and J is TRBJ2-1, with D unresolved. Germline CDR1 is LGHNA and CDR2 is YSLEER. V lost 0 bases, J lost 7 bases, and 4 bases lay in between. The CDR3 totals 12 residues. The CDR3, as DNA: TGCGCCAGCAGCCAAGATGTGAATGAGCAGTTCTTC. Protein product: CASSQDVNEQFF.

The rearrangement uses TRBV6-1 and TRBJ2-1, with 8 bases lining up with TRBD2. The CDR3 spans 16 residues. The germline V gene encodes CDR1 MNHNS and CDR2 SASEGT. The V gene end was trimmed by 3 bases and the J gene end by 5 bases; junction bases not matched to a gene: 9. Here the CDR3 reads CASSDPGGRINNEQFF. The CDR3 nucleotides are TGTGCCAGCAGTGACCCCGGCGGGAGGATAAACAATGAGCAGTTCTTC.

This clone was counted only a few times. The rearrangement links TRBV2 to TRBJ1-5, with D maybe TRBD1 (6 bases). CDR3 length equals 14 residues. V dropped 7 bases and J dropped 6 bases, with 16 bases sitting between them. Germline-derived CDR1 and CDR2 are SNHLY and FYNNEI. CDR3 loop: CASKETGPPQPQHF. The CDR3 DNA reads TGTGCCAGCAAAGAGACAGGCCCGCCTCAGCCCCAGCATTTT.

V gene TRBV9 combines with J gene TRBJ2-3, with D uncertain. CDR3 length: 13 residues. Germline CDR1 SGDLS, CDR2 YYNGEE. V was pared by 2 bases and J by 1 base, with 5 bases between. The CDR3 DNA follows: TGTGCCAGCAGCGTGCAGGGCACAGATACGCAGTATTTT. Translating it yields CASSVQGTDTQYF.